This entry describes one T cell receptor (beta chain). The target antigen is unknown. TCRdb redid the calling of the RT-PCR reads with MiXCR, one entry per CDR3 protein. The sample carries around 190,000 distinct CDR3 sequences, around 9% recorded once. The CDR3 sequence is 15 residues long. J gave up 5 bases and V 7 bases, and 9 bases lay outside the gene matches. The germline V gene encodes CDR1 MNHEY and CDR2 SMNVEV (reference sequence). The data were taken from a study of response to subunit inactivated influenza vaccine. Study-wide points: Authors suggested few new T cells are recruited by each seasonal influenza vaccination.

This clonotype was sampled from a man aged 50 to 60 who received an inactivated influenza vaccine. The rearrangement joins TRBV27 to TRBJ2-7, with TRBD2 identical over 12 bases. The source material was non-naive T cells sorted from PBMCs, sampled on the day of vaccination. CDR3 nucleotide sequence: TGTGCCAGCACCTCGACTAGCGGGGGTGTCCACGAGCAGTACTTC. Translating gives CASTSTSGGVHEQYF.